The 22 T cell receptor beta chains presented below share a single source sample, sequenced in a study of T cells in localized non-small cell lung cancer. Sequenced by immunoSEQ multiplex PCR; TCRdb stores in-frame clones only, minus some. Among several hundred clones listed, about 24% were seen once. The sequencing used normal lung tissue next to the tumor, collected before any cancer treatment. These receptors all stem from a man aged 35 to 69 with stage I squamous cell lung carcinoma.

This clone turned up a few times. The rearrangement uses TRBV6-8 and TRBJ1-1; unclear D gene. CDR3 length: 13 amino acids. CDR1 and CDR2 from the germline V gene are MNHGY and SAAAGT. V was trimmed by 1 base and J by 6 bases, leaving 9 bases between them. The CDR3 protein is CASSYWGSAEAFF. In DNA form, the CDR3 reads TGTGCCAGCAGTTACTGGGGAAGCGCTGAAGCTTTCTTT.

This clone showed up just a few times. The CDR3 region has the DNA TGTGCCAGCAGCTTATCGGGACAGGTTAACTATGGCTACACCTTC. Protein product: CASSLSGQVNYGYTF. The chain joins TRBV11-3 to TRBJ1-2; 8 nucleotides align to TRBD1. The CDR3 is made up of 15 amino acids. Germline assignment: CDR1 SGHNT and CDR2 YENEEA. The V and J ends lost 2 bases and 1 base, in that order; junction bases with no gene match: 3.

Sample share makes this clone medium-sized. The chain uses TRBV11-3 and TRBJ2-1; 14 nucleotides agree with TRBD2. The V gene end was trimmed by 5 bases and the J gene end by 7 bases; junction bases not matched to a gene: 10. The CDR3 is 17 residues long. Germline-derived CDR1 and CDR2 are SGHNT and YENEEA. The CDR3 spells CASSPRLAGGQRNEQFF. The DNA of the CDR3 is TGTGCCAGCAGCCCCCGACTAGCGGGGGGGCAGAGGAATGAGCAGTTCTTC.

The chain's CDR3 is CASSYRDSFEAFF. CDR3 DNA: TGTGCCAGCAGTTACCGGGATTCATTTGAAGCTTTCTTT. This chain uses TRBV6-8 with TRBJ1-1; D remains unclear. Germline CDR1 MNHGY, CDR2 SAAAGT. The CDR3 has 13 residues. V shed 2 bases and J shed 7 bases, with 11 bases lying between them.

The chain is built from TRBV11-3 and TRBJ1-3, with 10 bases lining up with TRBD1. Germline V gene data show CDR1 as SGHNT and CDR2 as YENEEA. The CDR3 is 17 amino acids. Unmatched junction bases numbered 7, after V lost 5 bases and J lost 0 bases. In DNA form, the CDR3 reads TGTGCCAGCAGCGGGGGACAGGGGTCGATCTCTGGAAACACCATATATTTT. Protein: CASSGGQGSISGNTIYF. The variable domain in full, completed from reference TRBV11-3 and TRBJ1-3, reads EAGVVQSPRYKIIEKKQPVAFWCNPISGHNTLYWYLQNLGQGPELLIRYENEEAVDDSQLPKDRFSAERLKGVDSTLKIQPAELGDSAVYLCASSGGQGSISGNTIYFGEGSWLTVV.

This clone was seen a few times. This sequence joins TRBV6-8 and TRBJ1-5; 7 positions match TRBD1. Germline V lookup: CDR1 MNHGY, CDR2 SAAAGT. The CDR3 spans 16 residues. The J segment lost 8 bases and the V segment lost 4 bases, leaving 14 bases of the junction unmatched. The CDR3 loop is CASSSSSGGTVKPQHF. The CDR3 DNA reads TGTGCCAGCAGTTCCTCGTCAGGGGGTACGGTGAAGCCCCAGCATTTT.

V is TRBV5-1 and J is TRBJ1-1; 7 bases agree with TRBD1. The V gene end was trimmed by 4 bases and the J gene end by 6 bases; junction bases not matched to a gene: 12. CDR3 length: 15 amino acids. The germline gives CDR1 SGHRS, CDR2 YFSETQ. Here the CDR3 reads CASSSGQATRSEAFF. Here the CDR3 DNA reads TGCGCCAGCAGCAGCGGACAGGCGACAAGGTCTGAAGCTTTCTTT.

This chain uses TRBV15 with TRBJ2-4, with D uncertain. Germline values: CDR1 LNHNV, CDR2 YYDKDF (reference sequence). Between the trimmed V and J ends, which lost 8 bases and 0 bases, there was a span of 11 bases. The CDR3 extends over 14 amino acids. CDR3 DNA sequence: TGTGCCACCGGTTCCTTCGTAGCCAAAAACATTCAGTACTTC. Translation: CATGSFVAKNIQYF.

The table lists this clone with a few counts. The DNA of the CDR3 is TGTGCCAGCAGAAAACAGGGGGCAGGCTATGGCTACACCTTC. Residues: CASRKQGAGYGYTF. The chain is built from TRBV6-8 and TRBJ1-2; 9 nucleotides agree with TRBD1. Losses at the gene ends were 6 bases for V and 4 bases for J; bases not matched to a gene: 6. This CDR3 has 14 residues. From germline, CDR1 is MNHGY and CDR2 SAAAGT.

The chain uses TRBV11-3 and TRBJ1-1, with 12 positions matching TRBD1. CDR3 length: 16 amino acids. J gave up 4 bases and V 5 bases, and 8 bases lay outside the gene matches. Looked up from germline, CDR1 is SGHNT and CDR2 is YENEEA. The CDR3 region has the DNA TGTGCCAGCAGCCGACGGGACAGGGGGCAAAGCACTGAAGCTTTCTTT. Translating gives CASSRRDRGQSTEAFF.

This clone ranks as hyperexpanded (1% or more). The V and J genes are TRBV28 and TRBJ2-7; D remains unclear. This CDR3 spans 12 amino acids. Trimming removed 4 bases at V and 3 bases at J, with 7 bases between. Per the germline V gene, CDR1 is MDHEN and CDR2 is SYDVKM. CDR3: CASSWAGYEQYF. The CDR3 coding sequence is TGTGCCAGCAGTTGGGCAGGCTACGAGCAGTACTTC. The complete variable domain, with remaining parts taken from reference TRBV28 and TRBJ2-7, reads DVKVTQSSRYLVKRTGEKVFLECVQDMDHENMFWYRQDPGLGLRLIYFSYDVKMKEKGDIPEGYSVSREKKERFSLILESASTNQTSMYLCASSWAGYEQYFGPGTRLTVT.

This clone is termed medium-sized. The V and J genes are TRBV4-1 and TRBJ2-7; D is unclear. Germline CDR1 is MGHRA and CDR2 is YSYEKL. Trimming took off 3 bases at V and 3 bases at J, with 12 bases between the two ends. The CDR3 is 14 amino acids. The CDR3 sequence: CASSQNDVGYEQYF. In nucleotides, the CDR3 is TGCGCCAGCAGCCAGAACGACGTGGGCTACGAGCAGTACTTC.

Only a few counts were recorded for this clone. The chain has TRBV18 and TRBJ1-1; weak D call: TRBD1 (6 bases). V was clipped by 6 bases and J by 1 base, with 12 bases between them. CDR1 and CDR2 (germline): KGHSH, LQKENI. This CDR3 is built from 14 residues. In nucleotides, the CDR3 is TGTGCCAGCTCTTTCGAACAGGGGAACACTGAAGCTTTCTTT. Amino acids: CASSFEQGNTEAFF.

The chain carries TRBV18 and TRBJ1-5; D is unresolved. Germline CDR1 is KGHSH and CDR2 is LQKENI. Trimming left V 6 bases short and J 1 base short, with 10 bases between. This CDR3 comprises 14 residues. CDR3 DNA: TGTGCCAGCTCCCCGGGGAGGAGCAATCAGCCCCAGCATTTT. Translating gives CASSPGRSNQPQHF.

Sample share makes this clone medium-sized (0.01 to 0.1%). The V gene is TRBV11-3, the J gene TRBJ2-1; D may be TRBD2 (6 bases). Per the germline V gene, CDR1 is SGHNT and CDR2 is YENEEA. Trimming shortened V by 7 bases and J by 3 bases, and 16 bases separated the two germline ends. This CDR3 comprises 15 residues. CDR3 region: CASTPWRVVYNEQFF. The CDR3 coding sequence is TGTGCCAGCACCCCGTGGAGGGTGGTCTACAATGAGCAGTTCTTC. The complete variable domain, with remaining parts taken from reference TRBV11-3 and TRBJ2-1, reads EAGVVQSPRYKIIEKKQPVAFWCNPISGHNTLYWYLQNLGQGPELLIRYENEEAVDDSQLPKDRFSAERLKGVDSTLKIQPAELGDSAVYLCASTPWRVVYNEQFFGPGTRLTVL.

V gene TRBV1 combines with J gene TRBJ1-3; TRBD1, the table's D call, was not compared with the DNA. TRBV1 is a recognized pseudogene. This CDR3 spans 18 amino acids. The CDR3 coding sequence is TGCGCCAGCAGCCCTGCATCGGGACAGGGGTACTCTGGAAACACCATATATTTT. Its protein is CASSPASGQGYSGNTIYF.

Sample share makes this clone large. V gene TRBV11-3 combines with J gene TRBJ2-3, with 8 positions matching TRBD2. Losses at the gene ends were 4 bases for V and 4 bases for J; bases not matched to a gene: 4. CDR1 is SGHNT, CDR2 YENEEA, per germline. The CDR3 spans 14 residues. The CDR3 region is CASSWGLDADTQYF. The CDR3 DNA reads TGTGCCAGCAGCTGGGGACTAGACGCAGATACGCAGTATTTT.

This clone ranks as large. DNA for the CDR3: TGTGCCAGCAGTTTTATCAATTTCAGGTCTTTGTGGGACAGGGGGCGATCGATGAGTGAAAAACTGTTTTTT. It encodes CASSFINFRSLWDRGRSMSEKLFF. The chain carries TRBV28 and TRBJ1-4, with 12 nucleotides matching TRBD1. CDR1 and CDR2 from the germline V gene are MDHEN and SYDVKM. The CDR3 contains 24 residues. J lost 7 bases, V lost 3 bases, and 30 bases had no gene match.

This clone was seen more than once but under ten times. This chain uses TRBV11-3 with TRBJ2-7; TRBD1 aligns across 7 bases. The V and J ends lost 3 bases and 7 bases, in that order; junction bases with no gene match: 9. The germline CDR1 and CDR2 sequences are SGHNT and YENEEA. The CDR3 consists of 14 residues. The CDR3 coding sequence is TGTGCCAGCAGCTTTAACACAGGGGATCGAGAGCAGTACTTC. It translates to CASSFNTGDREQYF.

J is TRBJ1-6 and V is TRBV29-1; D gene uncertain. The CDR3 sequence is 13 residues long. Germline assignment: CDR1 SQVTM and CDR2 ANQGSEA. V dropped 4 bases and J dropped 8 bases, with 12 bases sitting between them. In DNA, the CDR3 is TGCAGCGTTGCCCCCGACCCGTATTCACCCCTCCACTTT. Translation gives CSVAPDPYSPLHF.

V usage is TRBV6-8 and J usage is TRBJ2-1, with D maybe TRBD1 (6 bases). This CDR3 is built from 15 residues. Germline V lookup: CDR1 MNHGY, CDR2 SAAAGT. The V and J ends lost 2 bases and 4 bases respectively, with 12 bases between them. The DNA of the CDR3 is TGTGCCAGCAGTTACCCCGGGACAAGGTACAATGAGCAGTTCTTC. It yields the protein CASSYPGTRYNEQFF.

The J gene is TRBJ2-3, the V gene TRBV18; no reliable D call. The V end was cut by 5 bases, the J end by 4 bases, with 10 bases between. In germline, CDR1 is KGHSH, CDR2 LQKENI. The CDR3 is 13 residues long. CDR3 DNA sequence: TGTGCCAGCTCAACCCTAGTGGCAGATACGCAGTATTTT. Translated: CASSTLVADTQYF.